This T cell receptor beta chain stems from a study of cytomegalovirus exposure and HLA in healthy donors (dated by TCRdb to the late 2010s). Turning to the overall study: In an earlier analysis of 450 to 750 of the donors, 250 to 350 Gb of sequence data and some 120 million unique TCR beta sequences from 180 million or so T cells were reported. HLA typing covered class I and class II loci at four-digit resolution. A later genetic analysis took genome-wide SNP genotypes for about three fifths of the roughly 670 donors and used that subset as a discovery cohort. Rather than using new phenotypic data, the later analysis identified candidate immune exposures from TCR beta sequences and from how often those sequences occurred across donors. The T cell repertoires of several hundred subjects were profiled by immunosequencing and related to cytomegalovirus serostatus. The study aimed to test whether cataloging public T cell receptors could reveal signatures of past pathogen exposure. A handful of DR-DQ haplotypes were handled as single units for association and clustering because linkage in the cohort was strong. The number of typed donors differed by locus: 629-630 for A, B, C, DRB1 and DQB1; some 500 for DQA1; approximately 600 for DPA1; and around 490 for DPB1. On average, roughly 200,000 unique TCR beta nucleotide sequences were sequenced per donor among a few hundred genotyped donors of the cohort, with about 17% of those sequences being non-productive. Alongside the repertoire data, information on donor age, sex, ethnicity and CMV serostatus was compiled. The study combined high-throughput TCR immunosequencing, statistical association of individual TCRs with disease status, and machine learning to predict cytomegalovirus infection status. In a later analysis, previously published TCR beta repertoires from 550 to 700 donors were re-analyzed and high-resolution HLA genotyping was added so that TCR occurrence patterns could be studied. Along with the approximately 700-subject first cohort, a separate validation cohort of over a hundred different subjects was used. The genetic ancestry cluster associated with self-reported Caucasian donors included about 81% of the 300 to 400 genotyped donors. All discovery cohort repertoires had been generated on a single sequencing platform. Roughly 290 gigabases of sequencing data and roughly 81 million unique TCR sequences made up an early release that covered under 750 HLA-typed donors. An earlier analysis of approximately 630 of the donors applied high-throughput TCR beta sequencing to assess whether each TCR beta V gene segment acted as functional or pseudogenic. The investigation overall reported the following: While some public TCRs were present in many individuals, most TCR sequences turned up only very rarely across donors. According to the authors, the approach could potentially be generalized to other disease states and immunological phenotypes. Because some donors lacked HLA typing at each locus, the association tests relied only on the typed subset. The earlier analysis of 587 of the donors excluded 15 to 20 rarely observed V segments, including chromosome 9 orphons, because counts were too low. CMV serostatus was the only immune exposure information available for the cohort. According to a later analysis, most CMV-associated TCR beta chains appeared to be HLA-restricted, and the HLA associations seemed to be driven largely by CMV exposure. In vitro tests confirmed that a few of the cytomegalovirus-associated TCR beta chains recognize cytomegalovirus antigens. Because the 87-base-pair reads could not distinguish some IMGT-functional V segments, including TRBV6-2 and TRBV6-3, those segments were excluded. A later analysis found that HLA-associated TCR beta chains were more clonally expanded and had lower generation probabilities than equally common non-associated chains. In the study, 164 TCR beta chains were listed as associated with cytomegalovirus. In a later analysis, several top co-occurrence clusters were reported to appear linked to parvovirus B19, influenza, CMV and Epstein-Barr virus. In an earlier analysis of roughly 500 of the donors, most TCR beta V segments appeared in productive rearrangements about 87% or about 30% of the time, broadly matching IMGT annotations. According to a later genetic analysis, donors in an Asian-associated ancestry cluster had fewer N-insertions in productive TCRs than the approximately 650-donor mean. Specific HLA alleles were associated with 15,000 to 20,000 TCR beta sequences at a false discovery rate of 0.05 in a later analysis. The classifier was reported to diagnose cytomegalovirus status with high specificity and sensitivity in both the original cohort and the validation cohort. An association between a missense DCLRE1C variant and V-gene and J-gene trimming of TCR beta chains was found in a later genetic analysis and replicated in an independent cohort. This cohort had only TCR beta chains sequenced, and the lack of alpha or paired-chain data limited which features could be detected. A cluster of highly shared sequence variants was judged likely to be a technical artifact of the sequencing pipeline. Linkage disequilibrium might explain the correlated functional status among segregating V segments, but an unknown experimental factor could not be excluded. According to a later analysis, TCR association rates differed among HLA loci, with DRB1 alleles showing the most associated TCRs and HLA-C alleles showing the fewest. A further reported finding was that TCR beta sequences accurately predicted the HLA-A and HLA-B alleles for most subjects in the first cohort. Strong co-occurrence of HLA alleles, especially DR and DQ, made assigning TCR associations to individual alleles difficult. The presence/absence analyses assumed that sequencing depth was roughly uniform across donors, and that assumption may not be true.

Note on this clone: Its antigen remains undetermined. There are no base qualities to consult, and no much larger clone falls within one base.

CDR1 and CDR2, per the germline V gene, are MGHRA and YSYEKL. The CDR3 contains 14 residues, cysteine and phenylalanine counted. Left in the record is the CDR3 DNA by itself, 42 bases read in frame from the first base. After removal of 3 bases from V and 6 bases from J, the junction retains 5 bases not matched to a gene. The cohort comprised approximately 700 healthy bone marrow donors. Cohort members were all nominally healthy when sampled, although unrecorded immune exposures were likely present. The donor tested CMV seropositive and was one of the 289 seropositive cohort members. Every donor gave a peripheral blood sample, and the peripheral blood mononuclear cells from that sample were used for TCR beta sequencing. The Qiagen DNeasy Blood Extraction Kit was used to extract genomic DNA from the blood cell samples. Libraries were prepared through the immunoSEQ multiplex PCR assay. The multiplex PCR relied on a mix of 60 forward primers for TCR Vbeta segments and 13 reverse primers for TCR Jbeta segments. The CDR3 region of rearranged TCR beta genes was amplified from genomic DNA by a multiplex PCR assay. On the Illumina HiSeq System, the amplified TCR beta libraries were sequenced as 87-base-pair reads. Processing in the source paper ran as follows. A later analysis counted tens of millions of unique TCR beta chains across the 600 to 850 repertoires, and 9.5 million to 11 million of these chains were shared by at least two donors. Raw reads were error-corrected and collapsed into unique sequences by a nearest-neighbor algorithm in which closely related sequences were merged to remove PCR and sequencing errors. To assign V, D and J gene segments, CDR3 sequences were aligned to IMGT reference sequences. For a sequence to be retained, a match of at least six nucleotides to both a V gene segment and a J gene segment was required. Rearrangements were called productive when the CDR3 lacked stop codons and stayed in frame with V and J; all others were non-productive. CDR3 was defined according to IMGT convention as the region running from the second conserved V-encoded cysteine to the conserved J-encoded phenylalanine. The earlier analysis of some 550 of the donors excluded any sequence lacking an unambiguous match to a single V gene segment. In an earlier analysis of more than 500 of the donors, a V segment was called functional when productive rearrangements were above 56.7%, and segregating when the standard deviation between donors exceeded 5%. A statistical classification framework was developed to diagnose cytomegalovirus status using the catalog of TCR beta chain sequences. A later analysis assigned V and J genes by comparing TCR nucleotide sequences with IMGT/GENE-DB human TR gene sequences. Using the TCRdist pipeline, a later analysis assigned CDR3 sequences along with most-parsimonious VDJ recombination scenarios. In a later analysis, every TCR beta chain was defined by the combination of its CDR3 amino acid sequence and its V-gene family, and reads without a unique V-gene family were dropped. In a later analysis, 500 to 700 highly shared, low-generation-probability nucleotide sequences were removed to address suspected cross-contamination and a sequencing artifact. A later analysis calculated a clonal expansion index for each public chain from normalized within-repertoire ranks of inferred template counts. In a later analysis, generation probabilities were computed using a VDJ recombination model fitted to out-of-frame rearrangements, and the results were checked against IGoR. In a later analysis, TCR-TCR, TCR-HLA and TCR-CMV co-occurrence was scored with hypergeometric tests, and a repertoire-size bias correction was applied to TCR pairs. To estimate false discovery rates, a later analysis permuted the HLA or CMV assignments 20 times. In a later analysis, co-occurring TCRs were grouped using DBSCAN, with TCRdist sequence similarity added in when clustering inside HLA-allele-positive subsets. Repertoires with fewer than 30,000 or more than 120,000 public chains were left out of co-occurrence clustering, as were five repertoires with anomalous nucleotide sharing. The table was pulled from immuneACCESS by TCRdb, which kept in-frame rearrangements only. Such tables lose some clones; where checked, under half of the loss comes from unresolved V genes, and the rest has no known cause. Clone size and V and J calls were adopted from that table, with D and trimming inferred from the DNA. The sample profile shows over 150,000 clones; 75% to 85% of them were found once. About 1.4% of the sample goes to the ten largest clones.

The specimen sequenced was PBMCs. The rearrangement combines TRBV4-1 with TRBJ1-2; the central 9 bases match TRBD1. The clonotype was recovered from a girl aged 5 to 17 in good health and CMV-seropositive. The CDR3 reads as follows: CASSHTTGGNGYTF. The nucleotide sequence reads as follows: TGCGCCAGCAGCCACACAACAGGGGGCAATGGCTACACCTTC.